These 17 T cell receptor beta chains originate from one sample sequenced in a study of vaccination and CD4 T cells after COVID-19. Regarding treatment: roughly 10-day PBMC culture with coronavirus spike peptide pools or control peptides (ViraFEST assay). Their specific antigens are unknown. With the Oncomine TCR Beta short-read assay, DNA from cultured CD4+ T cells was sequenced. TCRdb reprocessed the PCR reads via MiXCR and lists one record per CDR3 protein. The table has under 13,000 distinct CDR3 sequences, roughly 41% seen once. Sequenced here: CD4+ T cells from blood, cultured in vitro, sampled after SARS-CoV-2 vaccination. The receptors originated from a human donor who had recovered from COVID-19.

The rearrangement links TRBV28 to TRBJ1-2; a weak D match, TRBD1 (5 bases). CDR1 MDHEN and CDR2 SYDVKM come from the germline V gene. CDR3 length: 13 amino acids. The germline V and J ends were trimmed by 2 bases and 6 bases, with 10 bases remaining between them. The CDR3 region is CASSLGREDGYTF. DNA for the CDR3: TGTGCCAGCAGTTTAGGCAGGGAGGATGGCTACACCTTC.

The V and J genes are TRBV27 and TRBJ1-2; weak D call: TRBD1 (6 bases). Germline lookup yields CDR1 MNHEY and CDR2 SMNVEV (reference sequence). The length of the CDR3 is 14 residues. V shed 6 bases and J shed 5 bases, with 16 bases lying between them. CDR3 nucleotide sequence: TGTGCCAGCAGACTCGCGACAGGACGATATGGCTACACCTTC. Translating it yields CASRLATGRYGYTF.

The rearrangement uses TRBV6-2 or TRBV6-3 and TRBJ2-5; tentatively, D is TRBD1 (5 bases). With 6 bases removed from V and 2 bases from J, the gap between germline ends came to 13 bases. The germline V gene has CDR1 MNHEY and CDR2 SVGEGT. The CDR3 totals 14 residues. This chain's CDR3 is CASRPQGLQETQYF. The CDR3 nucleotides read TGTGCCAGCAGGCCCCAGGGTTTACAAGAGACCCAGTACTTC.

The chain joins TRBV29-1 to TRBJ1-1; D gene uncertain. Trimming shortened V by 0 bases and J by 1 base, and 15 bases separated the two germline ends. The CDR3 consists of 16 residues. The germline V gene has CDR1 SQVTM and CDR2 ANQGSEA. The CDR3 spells CSVEDVNGWGNTEAFF. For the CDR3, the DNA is TGCAGCGTTGAAGACGTGAACGGATGGGGGAACACTGAAGCTTTCTTT.

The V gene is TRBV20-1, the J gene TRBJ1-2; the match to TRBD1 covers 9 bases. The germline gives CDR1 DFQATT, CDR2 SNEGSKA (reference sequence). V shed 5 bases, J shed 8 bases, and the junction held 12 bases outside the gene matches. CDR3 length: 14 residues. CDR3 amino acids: CSAQRDRVQRGYTF. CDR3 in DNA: TGCAGTGCTCAGCGGGACAGGGTTCAGAGGGGCTACACCTTC.

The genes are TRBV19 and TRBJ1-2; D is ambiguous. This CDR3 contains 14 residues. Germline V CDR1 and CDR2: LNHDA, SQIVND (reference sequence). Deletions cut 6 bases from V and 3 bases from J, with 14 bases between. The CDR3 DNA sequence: TGTGCCAGTAGGGGGAGGTCCATTCACTATGGCTACACCTTC. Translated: CASRGRSIHYGYTF. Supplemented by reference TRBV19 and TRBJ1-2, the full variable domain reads DGGITQSPKYLFRKEGQNVTLSCEQNLNHDAMYWYRQDPGQGLRLIYYSQIVNDFQKGDIAEGYSVSREKKESFPLTVTSAQKNPTAFYLCASRGRSIHYGYTFGSGTRLTVV.

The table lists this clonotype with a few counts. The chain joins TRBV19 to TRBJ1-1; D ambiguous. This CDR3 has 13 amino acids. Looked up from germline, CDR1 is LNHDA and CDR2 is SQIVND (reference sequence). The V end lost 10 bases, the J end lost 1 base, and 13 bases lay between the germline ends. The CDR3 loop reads CATLKLGNTEAFF. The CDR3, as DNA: TGTGCCACCCTTAAATTGGGGAACACTGAAGCTTTCTTT.

As DNA, the CDR3 is TGCAGTGCTAGAACAGGGCAGGGCACTGAAGCTTTCTTT. Protein product: CSARTGQGTEAFF. The J gene is TRBJ1-1, the V gene TRBV20-1; D may be TRBD1 (6 bases). Germline V gene data show CDR1 as DFQATT and CDR2 as SNEGSKA (reference sequence). There are 13 residues in the CDR3. The V end lost 2 bases, the J end lost 4 bases, and 11 bases lay between the germline ends.

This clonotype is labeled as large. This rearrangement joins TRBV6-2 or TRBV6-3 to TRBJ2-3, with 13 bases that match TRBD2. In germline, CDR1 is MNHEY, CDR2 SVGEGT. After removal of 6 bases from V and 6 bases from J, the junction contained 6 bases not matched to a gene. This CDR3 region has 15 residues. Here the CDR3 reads CASRSTSGGRDTQYF. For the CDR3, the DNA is TGTGCCAGCAGATCGACTAGCGGGGGGCGGGATACGCAGTATTTT.

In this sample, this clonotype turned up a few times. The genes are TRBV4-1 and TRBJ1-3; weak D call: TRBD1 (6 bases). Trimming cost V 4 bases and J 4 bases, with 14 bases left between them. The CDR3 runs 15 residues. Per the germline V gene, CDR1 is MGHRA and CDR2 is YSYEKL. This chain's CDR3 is CASSLIQGGGNTIYF. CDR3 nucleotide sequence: TGCGCCAGCAGCCTAATACAGGGAGGAGGAAACACCATATATTTT.

The DNA of the CDR3 is TGCAGTGCTCACACACCTTATAGGGGGCATCAGCCCCAGCATTTT. Its protein product is CSAHTPYRGHQPQHF. The chain joins TRBV20-1 to TRBJ1-5; TRBD1 matches at 7 bases. After removal of 5 bases from V and 5 bases from J, the junction contained 12 bases not matched to a gene. From germline, CDR1 is DFQATT and CDR2 SNEGSKA (reference sequence). CDR3 length equals 15 residues.

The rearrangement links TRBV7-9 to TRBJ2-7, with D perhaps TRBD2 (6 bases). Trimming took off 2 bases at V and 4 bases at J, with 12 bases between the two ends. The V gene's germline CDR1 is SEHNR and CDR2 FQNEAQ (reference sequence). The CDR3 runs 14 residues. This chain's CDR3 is CASSLRASAYEQYF. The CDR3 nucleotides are TGTGCCAGCAGCTTAAGGGCTAGCGCTTACGAGCAGTACTTC. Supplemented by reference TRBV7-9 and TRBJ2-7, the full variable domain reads DTGVSQNPRHKITKRGQNVTFRCDPISEHNRLYWYRQTLGQGPEFLTYFQNEAQLEKSRLLSDRFSAERPKGSFSTLEIQRTEQGDSAMYLCASSLRASAYEQYFGPGTRLTVT.

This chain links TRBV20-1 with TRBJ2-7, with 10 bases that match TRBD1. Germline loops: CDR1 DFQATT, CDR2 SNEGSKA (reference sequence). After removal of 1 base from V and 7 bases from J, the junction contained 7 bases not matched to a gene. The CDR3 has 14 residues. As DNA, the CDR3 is TGCAGTGCTAGAGGGGCCCGGGACAGGGGAGAGCAGTACTTC. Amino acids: CSARGARDRGEQYF.

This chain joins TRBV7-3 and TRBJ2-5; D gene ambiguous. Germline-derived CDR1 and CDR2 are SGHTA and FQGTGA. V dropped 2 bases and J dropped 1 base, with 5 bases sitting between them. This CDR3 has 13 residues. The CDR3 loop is CASSLDGQETQYF. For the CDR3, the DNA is TGTGCCAGCAGCTTAGACGGCCAAGAGACCCAGTACTTC.

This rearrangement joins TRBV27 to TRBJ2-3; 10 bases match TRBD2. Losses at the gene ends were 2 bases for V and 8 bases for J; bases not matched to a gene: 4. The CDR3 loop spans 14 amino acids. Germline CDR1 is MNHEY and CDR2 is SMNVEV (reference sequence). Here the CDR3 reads CASSLAGLAFTQYF. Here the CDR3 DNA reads TGTGCCAGCAGTTTAGCGGGACTAGCGTTTACGCAGTATTTT.

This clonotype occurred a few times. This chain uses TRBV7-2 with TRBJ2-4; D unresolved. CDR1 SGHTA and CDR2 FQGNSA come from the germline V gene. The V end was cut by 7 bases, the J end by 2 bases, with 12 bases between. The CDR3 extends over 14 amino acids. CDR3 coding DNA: TGTGCCAGCACCCATTCCGGGTCCAAAAACATTCAGTACTTC. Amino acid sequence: CASTHSGSKNIQYF.

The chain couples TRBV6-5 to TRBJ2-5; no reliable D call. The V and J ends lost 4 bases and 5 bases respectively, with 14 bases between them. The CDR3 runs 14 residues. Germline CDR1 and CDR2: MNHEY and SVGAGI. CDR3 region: CASSFKGPRETQYF. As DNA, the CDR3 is TGTGCCAGCAGTTTTAAGGGTCCCAGGGAGACCCAGTACTTC.